Each of the 9 T cell receptor beta chains below was sequenced from the same sample in a study of T cell clusters in autoimmune cytopenias. One tube held mixed TRB-A and TRB-B primer pools for touch-down PCR. TCRdb re-called the multiplex PCR reads; one entry per CDR3 protein, DNA not given. This table holds thousands of distinct CDR3 sequences. Each sample's input was 200 to 300 ng genomic DNA, approximately 37,500 genome equivalents. The source material was peripheral blood. The receptors were sampled from a human donor with an autoimmune cytopenia or autoimmune hepatitis (not recorded which).

This clonotype is called medium-sized based on its frequency. The genes are TRBV19 and TRBJ1-5; as DNA is missing, the TRBD1 call by TCRdb cannot be tested. This CDR3 is built from 15 residues. Germline V CDR1 and CDR2: LNHDA, SQIVND (reference sequence). The chain's CDR3 is CASSMGRTVYQPQHF.

This clonotype is medium-sized (0.01 to 0.1%) by frequency. The chain links TRBV19 to TRBJ2-1; TCRdb names TRBD1, which stays unverified in the absence of DNA. This CDR3 is built from 15 residues. CDR1 LNHDA and CDR2 SQIVND come from the germline V gene (reference sequence). This CDR3 reads CASSLGEDSPNEQFF. Combining the CDR3 with reference TRBV19 and TRBJ2-1 gives the whole variable domain DGGITQSPKYLFRKEGQNVTLSCEQNLNHDAMYWYRQDPGQGLRLIYYSQIVNDFQKGDIAEGYSVSREKKESFPLTVTSAQKNPTAFYLCASSLGEDSPNEQFFGPGTRLTVL.

CDR3 residues: CASSPRTGGTGVSYNEQFF. V gene TRBV19 combines with J gene TRBJ2-1; TCRdb calls TRBD1, which cannot be checked without DNA. CDR3 size: 19 residues. Germline V gene lookup returns CDR1 LNHDA and CDR2 SQIVND (reference sequence).

The rearrangement joins TRBV11-1 to TRBJ1-1; lacking DNA, the TRBD1 call made by TCRdb goes unchecked. Looked up from germline, CDR1 is SGHAT and CDR2 is FQDESV (reference sequence). The CDR3 extends over 14 amino acids. CDR3 residues: CASSYLQGTTKAFF.

By frequency, this clonotype is medium-sized. CDR3 amino acids: CASSPNTEAFF. This sequence joins TRBV6-5 and TRBJ1-1. Germline loops: CDR1 MNHEY, CDR2 SVGAGI. This CDR3 is 11 amino acids long.

The CDR3 protein is CSAWTSSYNEQFF. This chain links TRBV20-1 with TRBJ2-1; the D gene TCRdb calls, TRBD2, cannot be checked with no DNA. The CDR3 is 13 amino acids. Per germline, CDR1 DFQATT and CDR2 SNEGSKA (reference sequence).

This clonotype is medium-sized by frequency. V is TRBV6-5 and J is TRBJ1-1. The V gene's germline CDR1 is MNHEY and CDR2 SVGAGI. CDR3 size: 14 residues. CDR3 region: CASSYLSGNTEAFF.

The rearrangement joins TRBV27 to TRBJ1-2; TCRdb's D call of TRBD1 is untestable without DNA. The length of the CDR3 is 15 residues. Per the germline V gene, CDR1 is MNHEY and CDR2 is SMNVEV (reference sequence). The CDR3 here is CASSLLPGQGGGYTF.

This clonotype is deemed medium-sized by its frequency. The chain links TRBV27 to TRBJ2-2; TCRdb's assignment of TRBD1 cannot be checked, as there is no DNA. Germline V CDR1 and CDR2: MNHEY, SMNVEV (reference sequence). The CDR3 is 17 amino acids. This CDR3 reads CASSPHVSSTNTGELFF.